This T cell receptor beta chain was sequenced during a study of control samples from healthy donors and cancer patients. Assay: immunoSEQ multiplex PCR; the TCRdb copy retains only in-frame clones and omits some. Of some 200,000 clones detected, 90% to 95% appear once; the ten largest clones hold around 1.6%. The V and J ends lost 0 bases and 9 bases respectively, with 10 bases between them. Germline loops: CDR1 SGDLS, CDR2 YYNGEE. The length of the CDR3 is 13 residues. The sample was blood. V and J are TRBV9 and TRBJ2-1; no clear D gene. The TCR was taken from a man between 18 and 29 years old in good health. The CDR3 nucleotides are TGTGCCAGCAGCGTAGTGGCAACGGGTGAGCAGTTCTTC. It is translated as CASSVVATGEQFF.